This T cell receptor beta chain was recorded in a study of cytomegalovirus exposure and HLA in healthy donors. Regarding the study as a whole: A later analysis reportedly identified an Asian-associated ancestry cluster as carrying fewer N-insertions than the 666-donor mean. Common viral pathogens (according to a later analysis) appeared linked to several of the most significant clusters. Later on, a genetic analysis was performed. It linked a missense variant in DCLRE1C with V- and J-gene trimming of TCR beta.

A word on this clone: Its antigen is unidentified.

PCR primers comprised 60 Vbeta and 13 Jbeta primers. The method was immunoSEQ multiplex PCR; TCRdb's version includes in-frame clones alone and lacks a portion of them. This sample has roughly 60,000 clones; roughly 80% occur once, and the top ten carry 3.3%. This CDR3 has 12 amino acids. The germline CDR1 and CDR2 sequences are SNHLY and FYNNEI. The V end was cut by 11 bases, the J end by 3 bases, with 13 bases between. The receptor's source is a woman in her 40s in good health and CMV-seropositive. Sample: PBMCs. The chain uses TRBV2 and TRBJ1-2; D is perhaps TRBD1 (5 bases). The CDR3: CASRADDYGYTF. The CDR3 DNA reads as TGTGCCTCCAGGGCGGATGACTATGGCTACACCTTC.